The clone carrying this T cell receptor beta chain was detected a few times. V lost 4 bases to trimming and J lost 6 bases, with 15 bases between them. The length of the CDR3 is 14 residues. Germline V lookup: CDR1 MGHDK, CDR2 SYGVNS. Described time point: sample taken at primary tumor resection. In each case, whole RNA from tumor, nontumor lung or frozen PBMC was sequenced unsorted. The sample originates from a study of spatial heterogeneity in lung cancer. MiXCR, run by TCRdb on the 5' RACE reads, gives a single entry per CDR3 protein. There are around 89,000 distinct CDR3 sequences in the sample; less than 15% occur only once, and about two fifths lies in the top ten.

The specimen comprised PBMCs, sampled at surgery. The TCR sequence derives from a male donor with early-stage non-small cell lung cancer. The chain employs TRBV25-1 and TRBJ1-2; D is uncertain. CDR3 protein: CASSARGSWDGYTF. CDR3 DNA sequence: TGTGCCAGCAGTGCCCGAGGGAGCTGGGATGGCTACACCTTC.